One and the same sample provided the 22 T cell receptor beta chains below, sequenced in a study of OX40 agonist ivuxolimab in advanced cancers. TCRdb's copy holds only in-frame clones and misses some; the assay was immunoSEQ multiplex PCR. Here the sample spans tens of thousands of clones, more than 70% being singletons. Sequences were derived from CD4+ or CD8+ T cells sorted from blood, sampled in a trial of the OX40 agonist ivuxolimab. Receptor source: an adult with an advanced solid tumor such as melanoma, head and neck, liver or kidney cancer.

The chain carries TRBV10-1 and TRBJ2-2; 7 positions match TRBD1. V was clipped by 6 bases and J by 0 bases; unmatched bases: 7. CDR1 is WNHNN, CDR2 SYGVQD, per germline (reference sequence). The CDR3 is 16 residues long. Here the CDR3 DNA reads TGCGCCAGCAGCGGCTCCGGGACAGCGAACACCGGGGAGCTGTTTTTT. Translating gives CASSGSGTANTGELFF.

This clone has just one count. The chain joins TRBV11-2 to TRBJ2-3, with D perhaps matching TRBD1 or TRBD2 (5 bases each). The CDR3 is 15 residues long. Trimming removed 5 bases at V and 2 bases at J, with 14 bases between. Germline-derived CDR1 and CDR2 are SGHAT and FQNNGV. CDR3 in DNA: TGTGCCAGCAGCACCGGGATCGGGGCCACAGATACGCAGTATTTT. It translates to CASSTGIGATDTQYF.

The rearrangement joins TRBV5-6 to TRBJ2-4; TRBD1 matches at 7 bases. Germline V gene data show CDR1 as SGHDT and CDR2 as YYEEEE. The CDR3 spans 16 residues. V was pared by 3 bases and J by 10 bases, with 16 bases of the junction left unmatched. CDR3 in amino acids: CASSYRRAGGSPIQYF. The CDR3 coding sequence is TGTGCCAGCAGCTACCGACGGGCAGGGGGATCCCCTATTCAGTACTTC.

This chain links TRBV19 with TRBJ1-1, with 7 positions matching TRBD1. This CDR3 has 12 amino acids. The V gene end was trimmed by 6 bases and the J gene end by 10 bases; junction bases not matched to a gene: 8. Germline V gives CDR1 LNHDA, CDR2 SQIVND (reference sequence). The CDR3 loop reads CASSTTGSGAFF. The CDR3 DNA is TGTGCCAGTAGCACGACAGGGAGCGGAGCTTTCTTT.

This rearrangement joins TRBV9 to TRBJ2-3; unclear D gene. Looked up from germline, CDR1 is SGDLS and CDR2 is YYNGEE. The ends were cut back, 0 bases at V and 4 bases at J, with 6 bases in the middle. The CDR3 extends over 13 amino acids. The CDR3 bases are TGTGCCAGCAGCGTAGACTCTCCAGATACGCAGTATTTT. It is translated as CASSVDSPDTQYF.

The V and J genes are TRBV15 and TRBJ1-5; TRBD1 matches 10 bases. The CDR3 covers 17 residues. V dropped 0 bases and J dropped 6; count of bases not matched to a gene: 8. Germline V gene data show CDR1 as LNHNV and CDR2 as YYDKDF (reference sequence). The CDR3 nucleotides read TGTGCCACCAGCAGAGACTACCCGGGACAGGGGAGTCAGCCCCAGCATTTT. Protein: CATSRDYPGQGSQPQHF.

The chain is built from TRBV11-3 and TRBJ1-2, with a tentative D call TRBD1 (5 bases). The germline V gene has CDR1 SGHNT and CDR2 YENEEA. The CDR3 loop spans 15 amino acids. V lost 8 bases and J 5 bases, leaving 21 bases between the germline ends. This chain's CDR3 is CASEGQGRDRYGYTF. The DNA for the CDR3 is TGTGCCAGCGAGGGGCAGGGTCGGGATAGGTATGGCTACACCTTC. Together with reference TRBV11-3 and TRBJ1-2, the CDR3 gives the full variable domain: EAGVVQSPRYKIIEKKQPVAFWCNPISGHNTLYWYLQNLGQGPELLIRYENEEAVDDSQLPKDRFSAERLKGVDSTLKIQPAELGDSAVYLCASEGQGRDRYGYTFGSGTRLTVV.

The chain has TRBV18 and TRBJ1-4; D possibly corresponds to TRBD1 (5 bases). The V end lost 1 base, the J end lost 4 bases, and 13 bases lay between the germline ends. The CDR3 contains 16 residues. CDR1 and CDR2 from the germline V gene are KGHSH and LQKENI. The CDR3 DNA is TGTGCCAGCTCACCACAGGGGCGGGCCGTTAATGAAAAACTGTTTTTT. This sequence encodes CASSPQGRAVNEKLFF.

The J gene is TRBJ2-2, the V gene TRBV5-5; D ambiguous. Trimming pared 1 base from V and 1 base from J, leaving 8 bases between. Germline CDR1 is SGHKS and CDR2 is YYEKEE (reference sequence). The CDR3 has 15 residues. In DNA form, the CDR3 reads TGTGCCAGCAGCTTGAATTACAGGAACACCGGGGAGCTGTTTTTT. It is translated as CASSLNYRNTGELFF.

This clone occurred once. This chain's CDR3 is CASSLMGGRIYEQYF. The CDR3 DNA reads TGTGCCAGCAGCTTAATGGGCGGGAGGATTTACGAGCAGTACTTC. The V gene is TRBV7-3, the J gene TRBJ2-7; 8 bases are shared with TRBD2. V lost 1 base and J lost 4; bases outside the gene matches: 6. Germline V gene sequence: CDR1 SGHTA, CDR2 FQGTGA. This CDR3 spans 15 amino acids.

Notes on this clone: Different DNA sequences within this sample yield the same CDR3. The chain carries TRBV7-8 and TRBJ2-2; no clear D gene. The CDR3 has 13 residues. Trimming took 2 bases from V and 4 from J, leaving 5 bases between them. In germline, CDR1 is SGHVS, CDR2 FQNEAQ. As DNA, the CDR3 is TGTGCCAGCAGCTTAAGCGTCACCGGGGAGCTGTTTTTT. It is translated as CASSLSVTGELFF.

As regards this clone: One end of the junction does not line up with germline, which may come from a read error. This chain uses TRBV7-7 with TRBJ2-1, with 8 positions matching TRBD2. The CDR3 consists of 18 residues. Germline lookup yields CDR1 SSHAT and CDR2 FNYEAQ (reference sequence). The CDR3 region has the DNA TGTGCTAGCAGCTTAGCTCCCGGGCCGGGACTAGGTCCTAAGGAGCAGTTCTTC. It is translated as CASSLAPGPGLGPKEQFF. The full variable domain, rest sourced from reference TRBV7-7 and TRBJ2-1, is GAGVSQSPRYKVTKRGQDVTLRCDPISSHATLYWYQQALGQGPEFLTYFNYEAQPDKSGLPSDRFSAERPEGSISTLTIQRTEQRDSAMYRCASSLAPGPGLGPKEQFFGPGTRLTVL.

This chain connects TRBV11-2 to TRBJ2-7; 9 nucleotides line up with TRBD2. The ends lost 3 bases at V and 2 bases at J; junction bases unmatched: 11. This CDR3 region has 17 residues. Per germline, CDR1 SGHAT and CDR2 FQNNGV. CDR3 DNA: TGTGCCAGCAGCTTGAATCTCCGACTAGCGGAGGCCTACGAGCAGTACTTC. This sequence encodes CASSLNLRLAEAYEQYF.

The chain combines TRBV12-5 with TRBJ1-3, with 7 bases aligning to TRBD1. The germline V gene has CDR1 LGHNT and CDR2 FRNRAP. This CDR3 region has 15 residues. The ends lost 6 bases at V and 0 bases at J; junction bases unmatched: 5. Written as DNA, the CDR3 is TGTGCTAGTGGGGCGGACAGGACCTCTGGAAACACCATATATTTT. It yields the protein CASGADRTSGNTIYF.

This sequence joins TRBV10-3 and TRBJ1-2, with TRBD1 as a possible D gene (5 bases). Trimming cost V 8 bases and J 6 bases, with 16 bases left between them. In germline, CDR1 is ENHRY, CDR2 SYGVKD. The CDR3 sequence is 13 residues long. The CDR3 sequence: CAIRGSTRNGYTF. The DNA of the CDR3 is TGTGCCATCCGGGGCAGTACCCGGAATGGCTACACCTTC.

The gene calls are TRBV15 and TRBJ1-5; D not certain. V dropped 0 bases and J dropped 6 bases, with 15 bases sitting between them. Looked up from germline, CDR1 is LNHNV and CDR2 is YYDKDF (reference sequence). The CDR3 is 16 residues long. Here the CDR3 reads CATSRDPRGPGQPQHF. The CDR3 DNA sequence: TGTGCCACCAGCAGAGATCCGCGTGGACCGGGTCAGCCCCAGCATTTT.

The CDR3 region is CASSHWDRAKPNQPQHF. The CDR3 coding sequence is TGTGCCAGCAGCCATTGGGACAGGGCGAAACCGAATCAGCCCCAGCATTTT. V usage is TRBV28 and J usage is TRBJ1-5, with TRBD1 identical over 9 bases. J lost 4 bases, V lost 6 bases, and 13 bases had no gene match. The V gene's germline CDR1 is MDHEN and CDR2 SYDVKM. There are 17 residues in the CDR3.

The chain couples TRBV29-1 to TRBJ2-7, with a weak D call TRBD1 (6 bases). Trimming took 8 bases from V and 3 from J, leaving 32 bases between them. The CDR3 covers 18 residues. Germline CDR1 reads SQVTM; CDR2 reads ANQGSEA. DNA of the CDR3: TGCAGCTTGGACAGTGCCCATTATATCGCGCCTGACCACTACGAGCAGTACTTC. This encodes CSLDSAHYIAPDHYEQYF.

V is TRBV29-1 and J is TRBJ2-6; maybe TRBD2 (5 bases). Germline V CDR1 and CDR2: SQVTM, ANQGSEA. Deletions cut 5 bases from V and 2 bases from J, with 10 bases between. The CDR3 loop spans 14 amino acids. The chain's CDR3 is CSVLFGAGANVLTF. CDR3 coding DNA: TGCAGCGTTTTATTCGGGGCTGGGGCCAACGTCCTGACTTTC.

The chain combines TRBV9 with TRBJ1-2; TRBD1 might be the D (6 bases). The CDR3 loop spans 16 amino acids. Trimming removed 0 bases at V and 2 bases at J, with 14 bases between. The germline CDR1 and CDR2 sequences are SGDLS and YYNGEE. DNA of the CDR3: TGTGCCAGCAGCGTAGAGGGACATACTATCAACTATGGCTACACCTTC. Its protein product is CASSVEGHTINYGYTF.

The chain is built from TRBV6-6 and TRBJ1-4; 7 bases align to TRBD1. The CDR3 consists of 15 residues. Unmatched junction bases numbered 11, after V lost 6 bases and J lost 7 bases. Germline V gene data show CDR1 as MNHNY and CDR2 as SVGAGI (reference sequence). CDR3 residues: CASRKPGQVLEKLFF. The CDR3 region has the DNA TGTGCCAGCAGAAAGCCAGGACAGGTCCTTGAAAAACTGTTTTTT.

V is TRBV7-7 and J is TRBJ1-4, with unresolved D. CDR1 is SSHAT, CDR2 FNYEAQ, per germline (reference sequence). This CDR3 has 12 residues. The CDR3 reads CASWAKCEKLFF. CDR3 nucleotides: TGTGCTAGCTGGGCCAAATGTGAAAAACTGTTTTTT.